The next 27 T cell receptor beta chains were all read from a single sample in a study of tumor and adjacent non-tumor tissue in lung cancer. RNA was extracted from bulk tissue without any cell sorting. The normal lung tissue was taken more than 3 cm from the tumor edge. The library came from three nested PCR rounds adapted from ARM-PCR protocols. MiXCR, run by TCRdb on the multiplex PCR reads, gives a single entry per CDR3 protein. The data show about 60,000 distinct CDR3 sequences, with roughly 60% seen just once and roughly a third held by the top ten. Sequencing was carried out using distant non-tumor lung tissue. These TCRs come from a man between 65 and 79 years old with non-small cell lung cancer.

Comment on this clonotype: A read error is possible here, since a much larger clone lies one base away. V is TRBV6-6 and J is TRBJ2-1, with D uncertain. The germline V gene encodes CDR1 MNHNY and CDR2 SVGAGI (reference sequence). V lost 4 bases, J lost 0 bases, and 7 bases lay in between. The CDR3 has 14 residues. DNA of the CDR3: TGTGCCAGCAGTTGGCAGAGCTCCTACAATGAGCAGTTCTTC. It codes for CASSWQSSYNEQFF.

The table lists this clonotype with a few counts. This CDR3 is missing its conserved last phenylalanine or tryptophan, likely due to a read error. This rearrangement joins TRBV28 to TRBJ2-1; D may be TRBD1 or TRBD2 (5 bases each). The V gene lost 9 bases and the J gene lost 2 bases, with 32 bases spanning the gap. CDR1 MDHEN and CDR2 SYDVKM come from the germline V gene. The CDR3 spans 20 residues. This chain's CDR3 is CASSSPPFSDGTFAYNEQFL. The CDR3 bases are TGTGCCAGTAGCTCCCCCCCATTCTCGGACGGGACCTTCGCCTACAATGAGCAGTTCCTC.

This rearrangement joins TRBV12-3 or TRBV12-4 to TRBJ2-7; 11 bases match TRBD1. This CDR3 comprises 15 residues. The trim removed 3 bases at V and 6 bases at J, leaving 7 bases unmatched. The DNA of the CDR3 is TGTGCCAGCAGTTTGGACAGGGGGCATCTAGGCGAGCAGTACTTC. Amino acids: CASSLDRGHLGEQYF.

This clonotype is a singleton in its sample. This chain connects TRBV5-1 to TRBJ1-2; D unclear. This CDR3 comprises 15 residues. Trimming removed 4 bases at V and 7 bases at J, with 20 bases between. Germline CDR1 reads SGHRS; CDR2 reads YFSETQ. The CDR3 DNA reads TGCGCCAGCAGCACCGGTTTTGGAGTAGGCTGTGGCTACACCTTC. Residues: CASSTGFGVGCGYTF.

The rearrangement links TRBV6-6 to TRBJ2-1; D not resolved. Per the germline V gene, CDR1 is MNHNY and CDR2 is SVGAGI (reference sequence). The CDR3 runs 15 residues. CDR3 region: CTISYSNIAGNEQFF. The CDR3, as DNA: TGTACCATCAGTTACTCGAATATTGCAGGCAATGAGCAGTTCTTC.

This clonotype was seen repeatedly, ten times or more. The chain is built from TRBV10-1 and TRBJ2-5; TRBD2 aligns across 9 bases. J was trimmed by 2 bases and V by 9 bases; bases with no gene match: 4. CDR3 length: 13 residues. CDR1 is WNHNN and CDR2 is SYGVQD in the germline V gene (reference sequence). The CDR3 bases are TGCGCCAGTCAAGCGGGAGGACAAGAGACCCAGTACTTC. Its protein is CASQAGGQETQYF.

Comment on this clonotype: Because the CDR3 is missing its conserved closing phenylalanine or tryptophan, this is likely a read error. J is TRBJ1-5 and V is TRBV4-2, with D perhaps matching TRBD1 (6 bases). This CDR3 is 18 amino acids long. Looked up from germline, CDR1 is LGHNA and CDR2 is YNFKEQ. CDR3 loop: CASSQGRMQGMRNQPQHL. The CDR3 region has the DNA TGTGCCAGTAGCCAAGGGAGGATGCAGGGGATGAGGAATCAGCCCCAGCATTTA.

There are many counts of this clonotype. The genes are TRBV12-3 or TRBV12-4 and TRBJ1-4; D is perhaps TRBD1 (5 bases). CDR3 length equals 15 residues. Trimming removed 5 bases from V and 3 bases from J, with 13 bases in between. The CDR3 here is CASSGWAGPNEKLFF. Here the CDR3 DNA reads TGTGCCAGCAGTGGTTGGGCAGGGCCTAATGAAAAACTGTTTTTT.

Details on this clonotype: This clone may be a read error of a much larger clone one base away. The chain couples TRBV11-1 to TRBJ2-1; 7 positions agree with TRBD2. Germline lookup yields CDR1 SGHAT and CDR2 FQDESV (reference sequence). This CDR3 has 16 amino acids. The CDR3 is CASNLGVAGGGNERFF. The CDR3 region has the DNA TGTGCCAGCAACTTAGGGGTAGCGGGTGGAGGCAATGAGCGGTTCTTC.

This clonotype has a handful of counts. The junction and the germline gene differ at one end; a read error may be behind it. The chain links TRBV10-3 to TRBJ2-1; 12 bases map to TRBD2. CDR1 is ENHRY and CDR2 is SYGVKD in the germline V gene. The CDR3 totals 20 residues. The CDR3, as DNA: TGTGCCATCAGTGAGCCAACTAGCGGGAGGTATACTGTTAAGTACAATGAGCAGTTCTTT. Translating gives CAISEPTSGRYTVKYNEQFF.

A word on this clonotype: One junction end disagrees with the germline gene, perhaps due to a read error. CDR3 nucleotide sequence: TGTGCCAGCAGCCAAGAATCTCGGCTACTAGCGGGAAAAAGTGTGCAGCTCTTC. Amino acid sequence: CASSQESRLLAGKSVQLF. The chain combines TRBV14 with TRBJ2-1; 10 nucleotides agree with TRBD2. Germline V gene sequence: CDR1 SGHDN, CDR2 FVKESK. CDR3 length: 18 residues.

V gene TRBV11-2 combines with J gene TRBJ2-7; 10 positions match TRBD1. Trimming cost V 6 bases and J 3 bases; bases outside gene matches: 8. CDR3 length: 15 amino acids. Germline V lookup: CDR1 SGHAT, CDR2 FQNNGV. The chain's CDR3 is CASSLLRTGGYEQYF. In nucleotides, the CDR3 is TGTGCCAGCAGTTTACTCCGGACAGGGGGCTACGAGCAGTACTTC.

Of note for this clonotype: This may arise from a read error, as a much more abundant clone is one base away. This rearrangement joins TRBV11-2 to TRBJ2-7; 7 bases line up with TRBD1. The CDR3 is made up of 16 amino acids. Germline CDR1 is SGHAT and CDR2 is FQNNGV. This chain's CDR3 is CASSSHRTGADGQQCF. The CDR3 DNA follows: TGTGCCAGCAGCAGTCACCGTACAGGGGCCGACGGGCAGCAGTGCTTC.

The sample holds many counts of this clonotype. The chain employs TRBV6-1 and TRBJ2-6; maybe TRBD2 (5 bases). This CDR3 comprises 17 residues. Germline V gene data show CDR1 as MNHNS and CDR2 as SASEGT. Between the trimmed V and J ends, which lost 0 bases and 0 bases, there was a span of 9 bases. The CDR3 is CASSEAPGLSGANVLTF. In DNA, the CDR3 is TGTGCCAGCAGTGAAGCGCCTGGACTCTCTGGGGCCAACGTCCTGACTTTC.

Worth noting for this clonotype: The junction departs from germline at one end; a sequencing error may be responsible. This CDR3 reads CASSYGQERGLASYEQYF. The CDR3 DNA reads TGTGCTAGCAGTTATGGTCAAGAGAGGGGGCTAGCTTCCTACGAGCAGTACTTC. The chain has TRBV6-6 and TRBJ2-7; 7 bases line up with TRBD1. Germline loops: CDR1 MNHNY, CDR2 SVGAGI (reference sequence). The CDR3 extends over 18 amino acids.

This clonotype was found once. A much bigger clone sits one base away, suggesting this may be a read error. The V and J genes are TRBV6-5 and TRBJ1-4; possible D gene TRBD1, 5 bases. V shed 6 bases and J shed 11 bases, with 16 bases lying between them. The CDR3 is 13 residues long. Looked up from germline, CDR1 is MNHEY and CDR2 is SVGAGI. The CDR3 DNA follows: TGTGCCAGCAGCCCAGACCGGGGGGACAAACTGTTTTTT. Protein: CASSPDRGDKLFF.

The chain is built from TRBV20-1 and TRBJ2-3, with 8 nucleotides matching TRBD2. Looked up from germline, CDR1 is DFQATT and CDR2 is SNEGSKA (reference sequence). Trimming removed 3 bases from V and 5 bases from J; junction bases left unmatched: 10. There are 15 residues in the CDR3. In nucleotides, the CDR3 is TGCAGTGCTAGTTTCCACACTAGCGGCATAGATACGCAGTATTTT. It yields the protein CSASFHTSGIDTQYF.

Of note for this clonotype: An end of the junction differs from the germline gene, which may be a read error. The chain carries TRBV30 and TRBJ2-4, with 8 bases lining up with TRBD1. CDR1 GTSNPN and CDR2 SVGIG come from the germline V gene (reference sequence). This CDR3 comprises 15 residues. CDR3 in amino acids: CAWSLGQGARNIQYF. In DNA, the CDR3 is TGTGCCTGGAGTCTGGGGCAGGGGGCCAGAAACATTCAGTACTTC.

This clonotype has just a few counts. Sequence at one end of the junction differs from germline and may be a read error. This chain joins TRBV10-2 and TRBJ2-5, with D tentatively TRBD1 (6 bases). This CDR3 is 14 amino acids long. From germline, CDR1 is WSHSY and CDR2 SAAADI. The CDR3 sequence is CGSSVGDTGETQYF. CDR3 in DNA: TGCGGCAGCAGTGTAGGGGACACAGGAGAGACCCAGTACTTC.

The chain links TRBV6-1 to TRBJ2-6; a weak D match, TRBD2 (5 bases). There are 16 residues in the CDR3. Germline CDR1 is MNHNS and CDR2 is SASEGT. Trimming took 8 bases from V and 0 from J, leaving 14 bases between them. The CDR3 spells CASGSDLSSGANVLTF. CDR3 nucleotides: TGTGCCAGCGGGAGTGACCTCAGCTCTGGGGCCAACGTCCTGACTTTC.

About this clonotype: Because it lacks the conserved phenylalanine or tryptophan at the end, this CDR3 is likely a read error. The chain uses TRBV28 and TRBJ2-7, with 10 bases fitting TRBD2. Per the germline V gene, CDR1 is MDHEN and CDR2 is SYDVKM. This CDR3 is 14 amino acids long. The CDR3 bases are TGTGCCCGCAGTGTGAGCGGGGGGGCTCGCGAGCAGTACCTC. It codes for CARSVSGGAREQYL.

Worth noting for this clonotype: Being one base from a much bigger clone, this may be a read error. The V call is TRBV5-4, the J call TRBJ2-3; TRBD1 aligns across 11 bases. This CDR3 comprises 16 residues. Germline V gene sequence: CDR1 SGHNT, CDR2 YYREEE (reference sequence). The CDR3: CASSLADRGQADMQYF. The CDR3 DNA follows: TGTGCCAGCAGCTTGGCGGACAGGGGGCAGGCAGATATGCAGTATTTT.

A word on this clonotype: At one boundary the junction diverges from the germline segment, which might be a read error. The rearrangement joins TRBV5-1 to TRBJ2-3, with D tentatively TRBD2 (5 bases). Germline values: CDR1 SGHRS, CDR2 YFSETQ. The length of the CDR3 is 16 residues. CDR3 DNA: TGCGCCAACAGCTTGCGCGTAGCGATAAGCACAGATACACAGTATTTT. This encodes CANSLRVAISTDTQYF.

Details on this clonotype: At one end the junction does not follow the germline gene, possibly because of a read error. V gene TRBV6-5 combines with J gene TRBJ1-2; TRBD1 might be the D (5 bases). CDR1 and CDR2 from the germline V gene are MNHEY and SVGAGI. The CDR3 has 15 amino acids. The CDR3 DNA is TGTGCCAGCAGCTCCCGGGACGGGCGCCACTATGGCTACATCTTC. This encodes CASSSRDGRHYGYIF.

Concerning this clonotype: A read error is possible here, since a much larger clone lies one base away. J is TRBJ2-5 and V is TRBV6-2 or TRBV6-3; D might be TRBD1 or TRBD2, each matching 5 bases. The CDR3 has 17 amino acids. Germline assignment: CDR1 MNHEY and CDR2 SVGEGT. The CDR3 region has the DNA TGTGCCAGCAGTTATGCCGCCGGGACGCCAAACCAGGAGACCCAGTACTTC. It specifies CASSYAAGTPNQETQYF.

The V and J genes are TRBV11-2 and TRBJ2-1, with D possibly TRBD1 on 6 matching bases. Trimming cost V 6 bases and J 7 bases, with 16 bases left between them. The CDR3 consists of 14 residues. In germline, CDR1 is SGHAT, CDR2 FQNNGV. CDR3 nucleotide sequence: TGTGCCAGCAGACCGGGACACGACTATAATGAGCAGTTCTTC. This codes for CASRPGHDYNEQFF.

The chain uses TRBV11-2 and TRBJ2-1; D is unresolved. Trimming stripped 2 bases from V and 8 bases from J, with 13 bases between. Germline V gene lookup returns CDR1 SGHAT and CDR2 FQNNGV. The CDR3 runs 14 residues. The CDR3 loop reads CASSLIGGEYEQFF. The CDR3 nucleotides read TGTGCCAGCAGCTTAATTGGCGGTGAGTATGAGCAGTTCTTC.